This passage covers 23 T cell receptor beta chains from one sample sequenced in a study of long-term antiretroviral therapy in people with HIV. Samples were assayed with immunoSEQ v3.0 at survey level. The repertoire was sequenced with immunoSEQ multiplex PCR; TCRdb's copy has only in-frame clones and lacks some. The sample yields some 17,000 clones, approximately 81% seen once. Material: unsorted PBMCs, obtained about 1.3 years before starting antiretroviral therapy. Every receptor here comes from a man aged 25 to 40 with HIV.

This sequence joins TRBV12-5 and TRBJ1-1, with a possible D match to TRBD1 (5 bases). Germline values: CDR1 LGHNT, CDR2 FRNRAP. V lost 0 bases, J lost 0 bases, and 14 bases lay in between. This CDR3 is 17 amino acids long. CDR3 sequence reads: CASGLVLGTTLNTEAFF. The DNA for the CDR3 is TGTGCTAGTGGTTTGGTACTTGGGACTACCCTGAACACTGAAGCTTTCTTT.

This rearrangement joins TRBV27 to TRBJ2-3; TRBD2 might be the D (6 bases). V was clipped by 0 bases and J by 2 bases, with 12 bases between them. From germline, CDR1 is MNHEY and CDR2 SMNVEV (reference sequence). The CDR3 spans 16 residues. CDR3 DNA: TGTGCCAGCAGTTTATCGTCCCGGACTACCACAGATACGCAGTATTTT. Amino acids: CASSLSSRTTTDTQYF.

This clone has more than one count but fewer than ten. The rearrangement joins TRBV19 to TRBJ2-3, with D perhaps TRBD2 (5 bases). Germline loops: CDR1 LNHDA, CDR2 SQIVND (reference sequence). The V end was cut by 1 base, the J end by 10 bases, with 12 bases between. CDR3 length: 13 residues. The CDR3 is CASSIGDAGAQYF. The CDR3 region has the DNA TGTGCCAGTAGTATAGGTGATGCCGGGGCGCAGTATTTT.

The chain employs TRBV19 and TRBJ2-7; D is unresolved. CDR3 size: 13 residues. The germline CDR1 and CDR2 sequences are LNHDA and SQIVND (reference sequence). V was clipped by 0 bases and J by 0 bases, with 3 bases between them. The CDR3 nucleotides read TGTGCCAGTAGTATAGACAGCTCCTACGAGCAGTACTTC. This codes for CASSIDSSYEQYF. Full variable domain (remainder filled in from reference TRBV19 and TRBJ2-7): DGGITQSPKYLFRKEGQNVTLSCEQNLNHDAMYWYRQDPGQGLRLIYYSQIVNDFQKGDIAEGYSVSREKKESFPLTVTSAQKNPTAFYLCASSIDSSYEQYFGPGTRLTVT.

The rearrangement joins TRBV18 to TRBJ2-7, with a tentative D call TRBD1 (6 bases). With 6 bases removed from V and 5 bases from J, the gap between germline ends came to 14 bases. The V gene's germline CDR1 is KGHSH and CDR2 LQKENI. The CDR3 runs to 13 residues. The CDR3 loop reads CASSTDRFDEQYF. The DNA of the CDR3 is TGTGCCAGCTCCACGGACAGATTCGACGAGCAGTACTTC.

The chain employs TRBV10-3 and TRBJ2-7, with 8 bases aligning to TRBD2. The CDR3 loop spans 15 amino acids. V was clipped by 3 bases and J by 5 bases; unmatched bases: 9. Looked up from germline, CDR1 is ENHRY and CDR2 is SYGVKD. CDR3 sequence: CAISDMSGGGDEQYF. DNA for the CDR3: TGTGCCATCAGTGACATGAGCGGGGGTGGAGACGAGCAGTACTTC.

The chain has TRBV5-4 and TRBJ2-2; unclear D gene. Germline loops: CDR1 SGHNT, CDR2 YYREEE (reference sequence). Trimming shortened V by 4 bases and J by 0 bases, and 13 bases separated the two germline ends. The CDR3 loop spans 16 amino acids. The CDR3 DNA sequence: TGTGCCAGCAGCGGTAGCCCCATCGCGAACACCGGGGAGCTGTTTTTT. This gives the protein CASSGSPIANTGELFF.

This chain uses TRBV5-1 with TRBJ2-1; 13 nucleotides agree with TRBD2. Germline CDR1 reads SGHRS; CDR2 reads YFSETQ. The CDR3 extends over 14 amino acids. The V segment lost 3 bases and the J segment 9 bases; nucleotides outside the gene matches: 3. In DNA, the CDR3 is TGCGCCAGCAGCTGGACTAGCGGGAGTACTGAGCAGTTCTTC. Amino acids: CASSWTSGSTEQFF.

V and J are TRBV7-9 and TRBJ2-1; 8 positions agree with TRBD2. This CDR3 region has 16 residues. Trimming removed 5 bases from V and 4 bases from J; junction bases left unmatched: 10. Germline CDR1 and CDR2: SEHNR and FQNEAQ (reference sequence). In nucleotides, the CDR3 is TGTGCCAGCAGCCCACCCGGGACTAGGGATTACAATGAGCAGTTCTTC. Translating it yields CASSPPGTRDYNEQFF.

The J gene is TRBJ1-2, the V gene TRBV29-1; unclear D gene. Trimming took 0 bases from V and 0 from J, leaving 14 bases between them. This CDR3 has 16 residues. CDR1 and CDR2 (germline): SQVTM, ANQGSEA. CDR3 nucleotide sequence: TGCAGCGTTGAAGATCGCCTGACCGAGACTAACTATGGCTACACCTTC. Its translation is CSVEDRLTETNYGYTF. Using reference TRBV29-1 and TRBJ1-2 for the parts outside the CDR3, the full variable domain is SAVISQKPSRDICQRGTSLTIQCQVDSQVTMMFWYRQQPGQSLTLIATANQGSEATYESGFVIDKFPISRPNLTFSTLTVSNMSPEDSSIYLCSVEDRLTETNYGYTFGSGTRLTVV.

The chain uses TRBV19 and TRBJ1-1; the D is unclear. CDR1 and CDR2 (germline): LNHDA, SQIVND (reference sequence). The CDR3 length is 12 residues. V was clipped by 1 base and J by 4 bases, with 4 bases between them. The DNA for the CDR3 is TGTGCCAGTAGTATAGGGGCCACTGAAGCTTTCTTT. Translating gives CASSIGATEAFF.

This clone was found a few times. J is TRBJ2-7 and V is TRBV10-2; 11 nucleotides align to TRBD2. Per germline, CDR1 WSHSY and CDR2 SAAADI. V lost 8 bases, J lost 3 bases, and 3 bases stayed unmatched. CDR3 size: 13 residues. The CDR3 region has the DNA TGCGCCAGCCGACTAGCGGGGAACTACGAGCAGTACTTC. Protein sequence: CASRLAGNYEQYF.

The chain joins TRBV15 to TRBJ1-2; D is undetermined. The V gene lost 4 bases and the J gene lost 2 bases, with 11 bases spanning the gap. Germline assignment: CDR1 LNHNV and CDR2 YYDKDF (reference sequence). The CDR3 consists of 14 residues. The CDR3 is CATSMFRGNYGYTF. CDR3 sequence (DNA): TGTGCCACCAGCATGTTCCGAGGAAACTATGGCTACACCTTC.

The chain is built from TRBV4-3 and TRBJ2-1; D uncertain. The CDR3 spans 14 residues. Trimming cost V 5 bases and J 7 bases, with 15 bases left between them. Germline values: CDR1 LGHNA, CDR2 YSLEER. The CDR3 loop reads CASSAGQNSNEQFF. The CDR3 DNA reads TGCGCCAGCAGCGCCGGTCAAAACTCGAATGAGCAGTTCTTC.

This clone showed up just a few times. The same CDR3 arises from other DNA sequences in this sample as well. The chain couples TRBV19 to TRBJ2-1, with TRBD2 identical over 13 bases. Germline CDR1 and CDR2: LNHDA and SQIVND (reference sequence). V lost 6 bases, J lost 4 bases, and 6 bases stayed unmatched. The CDR3 is made up of 16 amino acids. As DNA, the CDR3 is TGTGCCAGTAGCATGGGGACTAGCGGGACATACAATGAGCAGTTCTTC. Protein product: CASSMGTSGTYNEQFF.

The J gene is TRBJ2-1, the V gene TRBV7-8, with D possibly TRBD1 on 6 matching bases. Per the germline V gene, CDR1 is SGHVS and CDR2 is FQNEAQ. Trimming removed 4 bases from V and 10 bases from J, with 17 bases in between. The CDR3 contains 14 residues. DNA for the CDR3: TGTGCCAGCAGCTCGTCAGGGGCCCCGCAGGAGCAGTTCTTC. It yields the protein CASSSSGAPQEQFF.

The chain joins TRBV7-9 to TRBJ2-3; D unclear. The germline V and J ends were trimmed by 5 bases and 4 bases, with 19 bases remaining between them. The CDR3 runs 16 residues. Per germline, CDR1 SEHNR and CDR2 FQNEAQ (reference sequence). The CDR3 loop reads CASSPAHGRSPDTQYF. The CDR3 DNA reads as TGTGCCAGCAGCCCGGCCCATGGACGGAGCCCAGATACGCAGTATTTT.

The chain links TRBV6-6 to TRBJ1-3; TRBD1 is a possible D gene (5 bases). Germline-derived CDR1 and CDR2 are MNHNY and SVGAGI (reference sequence). The CDR3 length is 15 residues. The ends were cut back, 8 bases at V and 4 bases at J, with 18 bases in the middle. The CDR3: CASVRTTSTGNTIYF. The CDR3 region has the DNA TGTGCCAGCGTCCGGACAACTTCAACCGGAAACACCATATATTTT.

The chain combines TRBV9 with TRBJ1-2; TRBD1 matches 8 bases. V was pared by 0 bases and J by 6 bases, with 16 bases of the junction left unmatched. This CDR3 is 18 amino acids long. Germline lookup yields CDR1 SGDLS and CDR2 YYNGEE. DNA of the CDR3: TGTGCCAGCAGCGTAGTCGGCCGAGGGGGACAGGAGGGTCATGGCTACACCTTC. Its protein product is CASSVVGRGGQEGHGYTF.

The chain recombines TRBV27 with TRBJ1-1; a weak D match, TRBD1 (5 bases). Between the trimmed V and J ends, which lost 0 bases and 11 bases, there was a span of 16 bases. Germline V lookup: CDR1 MNHEY, CDR2 SMNVEV (reference sequence). There are 14 residues in the CDR3. The CDR3 sequence is CASSLSPGGGWAFF. The CDR3 nucleotides are TGTGCCAGCAGTTTATCCCCCGGTGGGGGATGGGCTTTCTTT.

This chain joins TRBV15 and TRBJ1-5; unclear D gene. Germline V CDR1 and CDR2: LNHNV, YYDKDF (reference sequence). The CDR3 is made up of 14 amino acids. V was trimmed by 9 bases and J by 0 bases, leaving 12 bases between them. CDR3: CATSLGFSNQPQHF. CDR3 bases: TGTGCCACATCCCTAGGATTTAGCAATCAGCCCCAGCATTTT.

The chain uses TRBV6-5 and TRBJ1-1; TRBD1 is a possible D gene (5 bases). V dropped 4 bases and J dropped 1 base, with 10 bases sitting between them. CDR3 length: 14 residues. Germline V CDR1 and CDR2: MNHEY, SVGAGI. The CDR3 DNA follows: TGTGCCAGCAGTTGGTTACAGGAGAACACTGAAGCTTTCTTT. Translated, it gives CASSWLQENTEAFF.

This chain uses TRBV25-1 with TRBJ1-2; D unclear. V was pared by 1 base and J by 4 bases, with 16 bases between. Germline values: CDR1 MGHDK, CDR2 SYGVNS. This CDR3 has 16 residues. The CDR3 DNA follows: TGTGCCAGCAGTGAATCGGGTCCGTTCCAGACCTATGGCTACACCTTC. This sequence encodes CASSESGPFQTYGYTF.